The T cell receptor (beta chain) under discussion was sequenced for a study of T-cell reconstitution after alpha-beta-depleted transplantation in children. Preparation of the TCRbeta library used unique molecular identifiers. TCRdb re-called the PCR reads through MiXCR, storing one row per CDR3 protein. The data contain about 460,000 distinct CDR3 sequences, more than 9% of them singletons. This clonotype was counted many times. Germline V gene data show CDR1 as SEHNR and CDR2 as FQNEAQ (reference sequence). Trimming shortened V by 1 base and J by 1 base, and 13 bases separated the two germline ends. The CDR3 extends over 16 amino acids.

This clonotype was obtained from a child aged 2-15 years with inherited bone marrow failure, due to receive a stem cell transplant. Here the sequenced sample was PBMCs, taken before TCRalphabeta/CD19-depleted stem cell transplant. The genes are TRBV7-9 and TRBJ1-1; D gene ambiguous. The CDR3 nucleotides are TGTGCCAGCAGCTTAGAGTTGGGTGCCGGGAACACTGAAGCTTTCTTT. Translated: CASSLELGAGNTEAFF.